One T cell receptor (beta chain) is described in this entry. Its specificity is unknown. The sample is drawn from a study of human T cells and chemical hapten exposure. Points from the study as a whole: DPC sensitization produced no change in TCRs with frequency above 1 in 1000.

Per the authors' pipeline: Samples contained a median of roughly 100,000 TCRs, with a range of about 23,224 to 700,000. One entry per CDR3 protein, called by TCRdb with MiXCR from the RACE reads. These V and J calls derive from TCRdb rather than the authors' analysis. The top ten clones hold about 3% of a sample with tens of thousands of distinct CDR3 sequences, about 8.6% of them seen once. The CDR3 is 14 residues long. V lost 7 bases to trimming and J lost 0 bases, with 13 bases between them. Looked up from germline, CDR1 is MRHNA and CDR2 is SNTAGT. The time point was: healthy volunteer bleed at 2 weeks. The template was total RNA from unfractionated whole blood.

Sequencing used whole blood. The chain has TRBV6-4 and TRBJ2-7, with D possibly being TRBD2 (5 bases). The origin of this receptor is a female donor in good health. Some clones in this sample may be carry-over from other donors' samples. Written as DNA, the CDR3 is TGTGCCAGCACCGGACTTAAGAGCTCCTACGAGCAGTACTTC. Translating it yields CASTGLKSSYEQYF.